The 5 T cell receptor beta chains listed next were all sequenced from one sample in a study of CD8 T cells in ankylosing spondylitis. TCRdb reanalysed the 5' RACE reads using MiXCR and keeps one entry per CDR3 protein. The sample consists of about 36,000 distinct CDR3 sequences, under 15% of them appearing once. Sample: synovial fluid, either unsorted or a sorted T cell fraction (not recorded which). All receptors come from a male donor with ankylosing spondylitis.

There are many counts of this clonotype. The chain joins TRBV7-3 to TRBJ2-1; 12 bases map to TRBD2. The germline CDR1 and CDR2 sequences are SGHTA and FQGTGA. Trimming took 2 bases from V and 6 from J; bases not matched to a gene: 5. CDR3 length equals 16 residues. CDR3 protein: CASSLVASGGANEQFF. The DNA for the CDR3 is TGTGCCAGCAGCTTAGTCGCTAGCGGGGGGGCCAATGAGCAGTTCTTC.

This clonotype was recorded a few times. This chain links TRBV5-6 with TRBJ2-4, with D perhaps given as TRBD1 or TRBD2 (6 bases each). Trimming took off 1 base at V and 12 bases at J, with 17 bases between the two ends. The CDR3 sequence is 14 residues long. Germline CDR1 and CDR2: SGHDT and YYEEEE. The CDR3: CASSLLGGCTGQYF. CDR3 DNA sequence: TGTGCCAGCAGCTTGTTAGGGGGGTGCACCGGTCAGTACTTC.

V and J are TRBV6-5 and TRBJ2-2; D unclear. With 4 bases removed from V and 5 bases from J, the gap between germline ends came to 11 bases. Germline CDR1 reads MNHEY; CDR2 reads SVGAGI. This CDR3 is 14 amino acids long. This chain's CDR3 is CASSSVRLTGELFF. The CDR3, as DNA: TGTGCCAGCAGTTCCGTCAGGCTTACCGGGGAGCTGTTTTTT.

The rearrangement joins TRBV7-3 to TRBJ2-3, with no clear D. CDR3 length: 11 amino acids. Germline CDR1 SGHTA, CDR2 FQGTGA. Trimming removed 5 bases from V and 9 bases from J, with 9 bases in between. The CDR3 region is CASSRGSTQYF. The CDR3 bases are TGTGCCAGCAGCCGTGGATCGACGCAGTATTTT.

The chain has TRBV7-9 and TRBJ2-5, with D hard to call. Trimming removed 2 bases at V and 3 bases at J, with 10 bases between. Germline V gene data show CDR1 as SEHNR and CDR2 as FQNEAQ (reference sequence). There are 14 residues in the CDR3. The CDR3: CASSLYGFEETQYF. The DNA for the CDR3 is TGTGCCAGCAGCTTATACGGGTTTGAAGAGACCCAGTACTTC.